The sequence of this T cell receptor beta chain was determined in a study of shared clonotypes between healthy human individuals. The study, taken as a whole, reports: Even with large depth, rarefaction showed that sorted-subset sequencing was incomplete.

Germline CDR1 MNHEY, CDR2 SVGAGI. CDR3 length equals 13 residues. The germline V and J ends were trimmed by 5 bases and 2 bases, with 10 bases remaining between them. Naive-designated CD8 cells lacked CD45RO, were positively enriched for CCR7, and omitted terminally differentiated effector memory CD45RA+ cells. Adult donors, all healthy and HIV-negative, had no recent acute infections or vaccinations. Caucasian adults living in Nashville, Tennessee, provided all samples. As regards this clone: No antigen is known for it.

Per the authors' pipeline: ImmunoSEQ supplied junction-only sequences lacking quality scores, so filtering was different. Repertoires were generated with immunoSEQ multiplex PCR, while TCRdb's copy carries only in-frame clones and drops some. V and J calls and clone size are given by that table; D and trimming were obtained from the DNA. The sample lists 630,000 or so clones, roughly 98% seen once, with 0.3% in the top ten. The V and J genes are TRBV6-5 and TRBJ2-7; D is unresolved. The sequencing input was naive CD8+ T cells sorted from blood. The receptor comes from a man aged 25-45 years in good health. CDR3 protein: CASSLRHTYEQYF. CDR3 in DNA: TGTGCCAGCAGTCTCCGACATACCTACGAGCAGTACTTC.